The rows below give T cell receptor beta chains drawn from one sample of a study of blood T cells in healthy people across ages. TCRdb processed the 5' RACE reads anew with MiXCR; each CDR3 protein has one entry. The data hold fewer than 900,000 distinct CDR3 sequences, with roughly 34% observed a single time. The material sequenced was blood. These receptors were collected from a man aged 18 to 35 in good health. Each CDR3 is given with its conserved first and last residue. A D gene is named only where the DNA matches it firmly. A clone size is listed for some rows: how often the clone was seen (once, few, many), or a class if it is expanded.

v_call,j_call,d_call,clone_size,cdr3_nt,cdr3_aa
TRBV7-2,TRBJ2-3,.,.,TGTGCCAGCAGCTTAGCAGCGGGCGCATCGTGGGCGGGTACGCAGTATTTT,CASSLAAGASWAGTQYF
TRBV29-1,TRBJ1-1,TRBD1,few,TGCAGCGTTGAAGGACGACAGGGGCTCGAAGCTTTCTTT,CSVEGRQGLEAFF
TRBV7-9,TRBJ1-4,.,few,TGTGCCAGCAGCCTTATTTTGGGCCGGGGCGAAAAACTGTTTTTT,CASSLILGRGEKLFF
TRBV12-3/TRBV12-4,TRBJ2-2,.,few,TGTGCCAGCAGTTTCGAGGACAACACCGGGGAGCTGTTTTTT,CASSFEDNTGELFF
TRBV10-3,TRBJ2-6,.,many,TGTGCCATCAGTACAGGGTCTGGGGCCAACGTCCTGACTTTC,CAISTGSGANVLTF
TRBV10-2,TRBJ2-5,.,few,TGCGCCAGCACCGAGATGAGGGGGGGTAAAGAGACCCAGTACTTC,CASTEMRGGKETQYF
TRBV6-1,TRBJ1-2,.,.,TGTGCCAGCAGTCCCGCAGGGGACTATGACTACACCTTC,CASSPAGDYDYTF
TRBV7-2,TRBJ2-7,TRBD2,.,TGTGCCAGCAGCTTAAAAGGAACTAGCGGGAGCCTCTACGAGCAGTACTTC,CASSLKGTSGSLYEQYF
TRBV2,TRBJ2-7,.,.,TGTGCCAGCAGTCGACTTCACCGGGACGAATCATTCGAGCAGTACTTC,CASSRLHRDESFEQYF
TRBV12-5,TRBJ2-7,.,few,TGTGCTAGTGGTCCCACCACCGGACAAGACTCCTACGAGCAGTACTTC,CASGPTTGQDSYEQYF
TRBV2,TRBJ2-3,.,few,TGTGCCAGCAGTCCCGGGGGCGCGACATCGGATACGCAGTATTTT,CASSPGGATSDTQYF
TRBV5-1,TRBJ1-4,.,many,TGCGCATCAACCAGAGACCTCTCCGGGAATGAAAAACTGTTTTTT,CASTRDLSGNEKLFF
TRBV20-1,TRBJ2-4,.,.,TGCAGTGCCATAACAGGGATCGAGAACATTCAGTACTTC,CSAITGIENIQYF
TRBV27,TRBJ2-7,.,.,TGTGCCAACAGTTACCGCCGGGGGTACGAGCAGTACTTC,CANSYRRGYEQYF
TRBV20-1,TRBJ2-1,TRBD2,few,TGCAGTGCGAGACGCCTAGCGGCTCAAGAGACCCAGTTCTTC,CSARRLAAQETQFF
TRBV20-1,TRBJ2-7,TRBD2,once,TGCAGTGCCAAAGCACTAAGCGGGGGGGCCGGTCCCCGAGAGACCAAGTACTTC,CSAKALSGGAGPRETKYF
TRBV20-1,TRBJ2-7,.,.,TGCAGTGCTAGACACAGGGCTTCCTACGAGCAGTACTTC,CSARHRASYEQYF
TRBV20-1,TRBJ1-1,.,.,TGCAGTGCGTTCTACAGGGAGAACACTGAAGCTTTCTTT,CSAFYRENTEAFF
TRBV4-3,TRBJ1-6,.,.,TGCGCCAGCAGCCAAGGGGGAGAGGGCCAAGGTTCACCCCTCCACTTT,CASSQGGEGQGSPLHF
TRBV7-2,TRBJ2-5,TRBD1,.,TGTGCCAGCAGCCCCGACAGGGGGCGATCAGAGACCCAGTACTTC,CASSPDRGRSETQYF
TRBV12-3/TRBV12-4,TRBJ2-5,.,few,TGTGCCAGCAGTTTGAGAGGGGACACGCCCGGCCTGGAGACCCAGTACTTC,CASSLRGDTPGLETQYF
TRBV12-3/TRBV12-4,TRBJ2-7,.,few,TGTGCCAGCAGTTTAGACGGTTCCTACAATGAGCAGTACTTC,CASSLDGSYNEQYF
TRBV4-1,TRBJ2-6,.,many,TGCGCCAGCAGGCATGAATCTGGGGCCAACGTCCTGACTTTC,CASRHESGANVLTF
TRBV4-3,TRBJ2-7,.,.,TGCGCCAGCAGCCAAAGCCGACAGGTCTCCTACGAGCAGTACTTC,CASSQSRQVSYEQYF
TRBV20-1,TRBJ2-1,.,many,TGCAGTGCTAGAGATTCCCTAGCCTATGAGCAGTTCTTC,CSARDSLAYEQFF
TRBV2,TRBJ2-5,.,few,TGTGCCAGCGGATTAGGGGTCCTGCTTCCCGATGGGGAGCAGTACTTC,CASGLGVLLPDGEQYF
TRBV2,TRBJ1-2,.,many,TGTGCCAGCAGTGAAGCTGGCAGGGGCTATGGCTACACCTTC,CASSEAGRGYGYTF
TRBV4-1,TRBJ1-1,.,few,TGCGCCAGCAGCCATCCGGTGGACGGGAACACTGAAGCTTTCTTT,CASSHPVDGNTEAFF
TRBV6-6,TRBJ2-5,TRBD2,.,TGTGCCAGTATTTCAAGCGGGGTAGAGACCCAGTACTTC,CASISSGVETQYF
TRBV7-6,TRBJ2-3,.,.,TGTGCCAGCAGCATGGGACATCACACACCCACAGATACGCAGTATTTT,CASSMGHHTPTDTQYF
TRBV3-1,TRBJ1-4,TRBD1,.,TGTGCCAGCAGCCAAGTGGGGACAGGGTTTAATGAAAAACTGTTTTTT,CASSQVGTGFNEKLFF
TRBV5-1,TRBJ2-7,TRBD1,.,TGCGCCAGCAGCTTGGGGATGGCAGGGGGCTCGTACGAGCAGTACTTC,CASSLGMAGGSYEQYF
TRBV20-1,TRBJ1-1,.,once,TGCAGTGTTAGGAACCGCAAGGGGTCTGAAGCTTTCTTT,CSVRNRKGSEAFF
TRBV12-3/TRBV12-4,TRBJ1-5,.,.,TGTGCCAGCAGCCCCCCCGGGGGGCCGAATCAGCCCCAGCATTTT,CASSPPGGPNQPQHF
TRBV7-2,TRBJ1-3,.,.,TGTGCCAGCAGCTTAAGGTTGACCTCTGGAAACACCATATATTTT,CASSLRLTSGNTIYF
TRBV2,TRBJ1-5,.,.,TGTGCCAGCAGAGTACAGGGAGAACAGCCCCAGCATTTT,CASRVQGEQPQHF
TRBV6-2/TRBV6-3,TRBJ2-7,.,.,TGTGCCAGCAGTTACCGTCGGGACGAGCAGTACTTC,CASSYRRDEQYF
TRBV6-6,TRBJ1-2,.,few,TGTGCCAGCAGTTCTACAGGGAAGGATGGCTACACCTTC,CASSSTGKDGYTF
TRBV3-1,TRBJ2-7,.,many,TGTGCCAGCAGCCAAGAAGGATACTACGGCATCTACAATGAGCAGTACTTC,CASSQEGYYGIYNEQYF
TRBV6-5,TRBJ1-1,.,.,TGTGCCAGCAGTTACAATATGAACACTGAAGCTTTCTTT,CASSYNMNTEAFF
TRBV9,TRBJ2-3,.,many,TGTGCCAGCAGCGTGGTCTTCACAGATACGCAGTATTTT,CASSVVFTDTQYF
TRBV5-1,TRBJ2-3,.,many,TGCGCCAGCAGCTCCTTAGCGGTGGGTCCAGATACGCAGTATTTT,CASSSLAVGPDTQYF
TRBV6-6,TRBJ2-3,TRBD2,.,TGTGCCAGCACCAAGCGGGAGGGCGCAGATACGCAGTATTTT,CASTKREGADTQYF
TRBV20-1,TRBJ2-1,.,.,TGCAGTGCTAGAGTGACCGTAGGGAGCAATGAGCAGTTCTTC,CSARVTVGSNEQFF